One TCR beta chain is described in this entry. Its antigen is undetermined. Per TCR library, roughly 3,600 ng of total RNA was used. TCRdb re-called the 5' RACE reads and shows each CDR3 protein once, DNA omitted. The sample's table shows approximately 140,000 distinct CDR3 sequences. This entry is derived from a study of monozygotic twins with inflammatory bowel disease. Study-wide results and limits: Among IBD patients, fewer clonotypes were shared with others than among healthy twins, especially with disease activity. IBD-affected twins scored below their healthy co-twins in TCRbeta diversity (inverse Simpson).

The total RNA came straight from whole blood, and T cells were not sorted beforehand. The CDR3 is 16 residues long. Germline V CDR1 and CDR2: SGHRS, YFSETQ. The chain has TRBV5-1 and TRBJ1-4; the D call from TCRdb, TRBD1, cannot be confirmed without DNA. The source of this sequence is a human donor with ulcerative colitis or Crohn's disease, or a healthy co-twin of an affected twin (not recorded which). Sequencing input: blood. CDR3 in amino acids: CASSVTRTTTNEKLFF.